The 26 T cell receptor beta chains reported below all come from one sample, sequenced in a study of vaccination effects on CD4 cells after COVID-19. These receptors' targets are unknown. Only in-frame clones appear in the TCRdb table, and some are missing; sequencing was by immunoSEQ multiplex PCR. The sample carries 13,000 to 15,000 clones, roughly 80% recorded once. ViraFEST assay sequencing came after antigen-specific CD4+ T cells were expanded with viral peptide pools. Investigators separated out CD4+ T cells once 10 days of culture had passed. A PCR test confirmed that the person had SARS-CoV-2 infection between March and December 2020. As their vaccination, participants received two doses of either BNT162b2 or mRNA-1273. The material sequenced was CD4+ T cells from PBMCs cultured with HCoV-NL63 spike peptides, taken after COVID-19 vaccination. Every receptor here comes from a human donor who had a prior SARS-CoV-2 infection.

V and J are TRBV18 and TRBJ2-1; 9 bases line up with TRBD1. The CDR3 extends over 16 amino acids. Trimming took 6 bases from V and 2 from J; bases not matched to a gene: 8. From germline, CDR1 is KGHSH and CDR2 LQKENI. The CDR3 region has the DNA TGTGCCAGCTCGTTGCTCGGGACAGGGACCTACAATGAGCAGTTCTTC. This encodes CASSLLGTGTYNEQFF. Full variable domain (missing parts from reference TRBV18 and TRBJ2-1): NAGVMQNPRHLVRRRGQEARLRCSPMKGHSHVYWYRQLPEEGLKFMVYLQKENIIDESGMPKERFSAEFPKEGPSILRIQQVVRGDSAAYFCASSLLGTGTYNEQFFGPGTRLTVL.

This chain uses TRBV5-4 with TRBJ1-1; D ambiguous. With 0 bases removed from V and 4 bases from J, the gap between germline ends came to 13 bases. CDR3 length: 15 amino acids. Germline assignment: CDR1 SGHNT and CDR2 YYREEE (reference sequence). The CDR3 loop reads CASSLVGRPSTEAFF. The DNA for the CDR3 is TGTGCCAGCAGCTTGGTAGGTAGACCAAGCACTGAAGCTTTCTTT.

The chain couples TRBV12-3 or TRBV12-4 to TRBJ1-5; weak D call: TRBD1 (5 bases). Between the trimmed V and J ends, which lost 3 bases and 5 bases, there was a span of 5 bases. The CDR3 is made up of 12 amino acids. This CDR3 is CASSFRDQPQHF. CDR3 DNA sequence: TGTGCCAGCAGTTTCAGGGATCAGCCCCAGCATTTT.

This chain connects TRBV7-9 to TRBJ2-1; TRBD1 or TRBD2 may be the D gene (6 bases each). Trimming shortened V by 4 bases and J by 0 bases, and 16 bases separated the two germline ends. CDR3 length: 17 amino acids. Germline V gene sequence: CDR1 SEHNR, CDR2 FQNEAQ (reference sequence). This CDR3 reads CASSSWGRGGSYNEQFF. CDR3 nucleotides: TGTGCCAGCAGCTCCTGGGGGCGGGGAGGCTCCTACAATGAGCAGTTCTTC. Supplemented by reference TRBV7-9 and TRBJ2-1, the full variable domain reads DTGVSQNPRHKITKRGQNVTFRCDPISEHNRLYWYRQTLGQGPEFLTYFQNEAQLEKSRLLSDRFSAERPKGSFSTLEIQRTEQGDSAMYLCASSSWGRGGSYNEQFFGPGTRLTVL.

In its sample, this clone was seen a few times. The rearrangement links TRBV5-4 to TRBJ1-1, with D possibly being TRBD1 (5 bases). The germline V gene encodes CDR1 SGHNT and CDR2 YYREEE (reference sequence). The CDR3 extends over 12 amino acids. V lost 0 bases, J lost 7 bases, and 7 bases lay in between. CDR3 DNA: TGTGCCAGCAGCTTGGTGGGGGATGAAGCTTTCTTT. Translated, it gives CASSLVGDEAFF.

This clone has more than one count but fewer than ten. The CDR3 is CASSPSGGTDTQYF. DNA of the CDR3: TGTGCCAGCAGTCCCTCGGGGGGAACAGATACGCAGTATTTT. The chain joins TRBV27 to TRBJ2-3; TRBD2 agrees at 7 bases. The germline CDR1 and CDR2 sequences are MNHEY and SMNVEV (reference sequence). The CDR3 length is 14 residues. Unmatched junction bases numbered 5, after V lost 5 bases and J lost 3 bases.

V gene TRBV18 combines with J gene TRBJ1-1; 7 bases are a match to TRBD1. The CDR3 extends over 14 amino acids. The ends lost 7 bases at V and 3 bases at J; junction bases unmatched: 8. Per germline, CDR1 KGHSH and CDR2 LQKENI. CDR3 in amino acids: CASLQGNWDTEAFF. As DNA, the CDR3 is TGTGCCAGCTTACAGGGGAATTGGGACACTGAAGCTTTCTTT.

The chain uses TRBV5-1 and TRBJ1-6; tentative D call: TRBD1 (5 bases). The CDR3 has 15 residues. The germline V gene encodes CDR1 SGHRS and CDR2 YFSETQ. V dropped 0 bases and J dropped 5 bases, with 9 bases sitting between them. The CDR3 DNA reads TGCGCCAGCAGCTTGGGACAGTTTGATAATTCACCCCTCCACTTT. This encodes CASSLGQFDNSPLHF.

This rearrangement joins TRBV9 to TRBJ2-5; D is unclear. CDR3 length: 13 residues. Trimming stripped 1 base from V and 10 bases from J, with 14 bases between. CDR1 SGDLS and CDR2 YYNGEE come from the germline V gene. The CDR3 sequence is CASSVSQRGDQYF. Here the CDR3 DNA reads TGTGCCAGCAGCGTAAGTCAGCGCGGAGACCAGTACTTC.

This clone was counted once. This chain connects TRBV9 to TRBJ1-2; D remains unclear. Germline CDR1 and CDR2: SGDLS and YYNGEE. The CDR3 is 14 amino acids. V lost 0 bases, J lost 4 bases, and 10 bases lay in between. The CDR3 nucleotides read TGTGCCAGCAGCGTAGATGTCGGGAGCTATGGCTACACCTTC. Its translation: CASSVDVGSYGYTF.

The rearrangement uses TRBV5-1 and TRBJ2-3; D may be TRBD1 or TRBD2 (5 bases each). Per the germline V gene, CDR1 is SGHRS and CDR2 is YFSETQ. This CDR3 contains 14 residues. Trimming took 4 bases from V and 6 from J, leaving 15 bases between them. The CDR3 DNA sequence: TGCGCCAGCAGCCGAGGAACAGAGGGGGATACGCAGTATTTT. As protein: CASSRGTEGDTQYF.

The rearrangement links TRBV9 to TRBJ2-5, with 8 bases that match TRBD1. CDR3 length: 13 amino acids. Trimming removed 3 bases from V and 7 bases from J; junction bases left unmatched: 5. The germline V gene encodes CDR1 SGDLS and CDR2 YYNGEE. Here the CDR3 reads CASSAGQGGTQYF. In DNA, the CDR3 is TGTGCCAGCAGCGCTGGACAGGGTGGGACCCAGTACTTC.

The V call is TRBV2, the J call TRBJ1-6; the match to TRBD1 covers 7 bases. The junction had 16 bases not matched to a gene; V was cut back by 8 bases and J by 9 bases. The CDR3 has 16 amino acids. Germline CDR1 reads SNHLY; CDR2 reads FYNNEI. This CDR3 reads CASGIGTDYEFSPLHF. In DNA, the CDR3 is TGTGCCAGCGGCATCGGGACAGATTACGAATTTTCACCCCTCCACTTT.

CDR3 amino acids: CASSNSGGQYNEQFF. In DNA, the CDR3 is TGTGCCAGCAGCAATAGCGGAGGCCAATACAATGAGCAGTTCTTC. The chain uses TRBV5-5 and TRBJ2-1; D perhaps matches TRBD2 (6 bases). There are 15 residues in the CDR3. V was cut by 4 bases and J by 4 bases, with 15 bases left in between. Germline lookup yields CDR1 SGHKS and CDR2 YYEKEE (reference sequence).

The chain uses TRBV6-2 or TRBV6-3 and TRBJ2-2; D is possibly TRBD2 (5 bases). V was trimmed by 2 bases and J by 0 bases, leaving 10 bases between them. This CDR3 comprises 16 residues. Germline V CDR1 and CDR2: MNHEY, SVGEGT. The CDR3 DNA reads TGTGCCAGCAGTTACGGGAGAAAAGCGAACACCGGGGAGCTGTTTTTT. This codes for CASSYGRKANTGELFF.

This rearrangement joins TRBV19 to TRBJ2-2; a weak D match, TRBD2 (6 bases). V lost 3 bases, J lost 7 bases, and 24 bases lay in between. The CDR3 sequence is 18 residues long. Germline V CDR1 and CDR2: LNHDA, SQIVND (reference sequence). The DNA for the CDR3 is TGTGCCAGTAGTATGAGGAGGGGACTCACAATGAGGAACGGGGAGCTGTTTTTT. Its protein product is CASSMRRGLTMRNGELFF.

The chain combines TRBV15 with TRBJ2-6; 9 bases match TRBD2. The CDR3 spans 16 residues. Germline lookup yields CDR1 LNHNV and CDR2 YYDKDF (reference sequence). V was clipped by 0 bases and J by 3 bases; unmatched bases: 0. CDR3 protein: CATSRDSGSGANVLTF. In DNA form, the CDR3 reads TGTGCCACCAGCAGAGATAGCGGGAGTGGGGCCAACGTCCTGACTTTC.

The V call is TRBV14, the J call TRBJ2-3; TRBD1 aligns across 9 bases. Looked up from germline, CDR1 is SGHDN and CDR2 is FVKESK. The CDR3 length is 15 residues. Germline trimming cut 2 bases from V and 1 base from J; bases unmatched to any gene: 1. CDR3 nucleotide sequence: TGTGCCAGCAGCCAATGGGACAGGGGCACAGATACGCAGTATTTT. Its protein is CASSQWDRGTDTQYF.

The gene calls are TRBV29-1 and TRBJ2-5; D is ambiguous. Germline V gene sequence: CDR1 SQVTM, CDR2 ANQGSEA. Between the trimmed V and J ends, which lost 4 bases and 2 bases, there was a span of 11 bases. This CDR3 has 13 amino acids. CDR3 amino acids: CSVVRWQQETQYF. For the CDR3, the DNA is TGCAGCGTTGTACGGTGGCAGCAAGAGACCCAGTACTTC.

The J gene is TRBJ2-7, the V gene TRBV15; a possible D gene is TRBD2 (6 bases). This CDR3 contains 15 residues. The V end was cut by 2 bases, the J end by 3 bases, with 14 bases between. The germline V gene has CDR1 LNHNV and CDR2 YYDKDF (reference sequence). This CDR3 is CATSRQRDWDYEQYF. The CDR3 DNA sequence: TGTGCCACCAGCAGACAACGGGACTGGGACTACGAGCAGTACTTC.

The chain employs TRBV6-5 and TRBJ2-3, with D tentatively TRBD1 (7 bases). This CDR3 is built from 15 residues. V lost 5 bases and J 2 bases, leaving 14 bases between the germline ends. Germline V gene lookup returns CDR1 MNHEY and CDR2 SVGAGI. Here the CDR3 DNA reads TGTGCCAGCAGTCCCAGGGGGGTAATCACAGATACGCAGTATTTT. This sequence encodes CASSPRGVITDTQYF.

The genes are TRBV28 and TRBJ2-7, with a weak D call TRBD2 (5 bases). The CDR3 runs 14 residues. CDR1 MDHEN and CDR2 SYDVKM come from the germline V gene. With 9 bases removed from V and 3 bases from J, the gap between germline ends came to 18 bases. This CDR3 reads CARAKPGEGYEQYF. The CDR3 DNA sequence: TGTGCCAGAGCAAAGCCCGGGGAAGGCTACGAGCAGTACTTC.

The chain uses TRBV7-2 and TRBJ2-3; no clear D. V shed 8 bases and J shed 4 bases, with 10 bases lying between them. Germline CDR1 reads SGHTA; CDR2 reads FQGNSA. There are 12 residues in the CDR3. This CDR3 is CASRRIADTQYF. Written as DNA, the CDR3 is TGTGCCAGCCGTCGTATCGCAGATACGCAGTATTTT.

The chain uses TRBV5-1 and TRBJ2-1, with 15 bases matching TRBD2. Germline CDR1 and CDR2: SGHRS and YFSETQ. The J segment lost 3 bases and the V segment lost 3 bases, leaving 7 bases of the junction unmatched. The CDR3 is 18 residues long. The CDR3 bases are TGCGCCAGCAGCTCGGGACTAGCGGGGGGTTTAGTCTACAATGAGCAGTTCTTC. Translation gives CASSSGLAGGLVYNEQFF.

The chain links TRBV4-2 to TRBJ1-4; 8 bases match TRBD1. The CDR3 has 16 amino acids. The V gene end was trimmed by 0 bases and the J gene end by 11 bases; junction bases not matched to a gene: 11. The V gene's germline CDR1 is LGHNA and CDR2 YNFKEQ. The CDR3 nucleotides are TGTGCCAGCAGCCAAGATCCCAGGGGGCGTAGAGGGAAACTGTTTTTT. Translated: CASSQDPRGRRGKLFF.

The chain uses TRBV14 and TRBJ2-1; 8 bases match TRBD1. V lost 4 bases and J lost 2; bases outside the gene matches: 7. The CDR3 is made up of 16 amino acids. CDR1 is SGHDN and CDR2 is FVKESK in the germline V gene. The CDR3 region has the DNA TGTGCCAGCAGCCGCAGTCGGGACAGGACCTACAATGAGCAGTTCTTC. It codes for CASSRSRDRTYNEQFF. Looking up the rest from reference TRBV14 and TRBJ2-1 gives the full variable domain: EAGVTQFPSHSVIEKGQTVTLRCDPISGHDNLYWYRRVMGKEIKFLLHFVKESKQDESGMPNNRFLAERTGGTYSTLKVQPAELEDSGVYFCASSRSRDRTYNEQFFGPGTRLTVL.